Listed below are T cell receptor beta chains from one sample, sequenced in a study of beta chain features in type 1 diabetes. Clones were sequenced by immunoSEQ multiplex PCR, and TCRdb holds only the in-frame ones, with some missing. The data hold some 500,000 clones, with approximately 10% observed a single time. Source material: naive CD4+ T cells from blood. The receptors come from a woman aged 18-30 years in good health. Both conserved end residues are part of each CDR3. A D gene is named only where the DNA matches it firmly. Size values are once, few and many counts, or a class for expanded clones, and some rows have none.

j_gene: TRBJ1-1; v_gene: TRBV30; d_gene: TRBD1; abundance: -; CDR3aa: CAWETGMNTEAFF; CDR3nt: TGTGCCTGGGAGACAGGGATGAACACTGAAGCTTTCTTT
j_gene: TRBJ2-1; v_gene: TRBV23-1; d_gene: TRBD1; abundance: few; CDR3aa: CASSQSFQGAHYTFGNEQFF; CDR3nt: TGCGCCAGCAGTCAATCTTTTCAGGGGGCGCATTATACGTTCGGGAATGAGCAGTTCTTC
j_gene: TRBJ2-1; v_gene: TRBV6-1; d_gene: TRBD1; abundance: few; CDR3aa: CASSANRGWNEQFF; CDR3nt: TGTGCCAGCAGTGCTAACAGGGGGTGGAATGAGCAGTTCTTC
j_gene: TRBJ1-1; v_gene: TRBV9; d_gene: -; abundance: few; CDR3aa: CARIEAFF; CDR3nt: TGTGCCAGAATAGAAGCTTTCTTT
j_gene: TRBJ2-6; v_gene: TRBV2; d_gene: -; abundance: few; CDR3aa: CASTAQGGASGANVLTF; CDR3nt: TGTGCCAGCACCGCACAGGGCGGCGCCTCTGGGGCCAACGTCCTGACTTTC
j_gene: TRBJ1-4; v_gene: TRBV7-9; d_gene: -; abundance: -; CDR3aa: CASSLAGPDEKLFF; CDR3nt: TGTGCCAGCAGCTTAGCAGGGCCGGATGAAAAACTGTTTTTT
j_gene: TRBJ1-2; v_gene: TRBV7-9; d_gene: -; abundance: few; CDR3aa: CASSRNNYGYTF; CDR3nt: TGTGCCAGCAGCCGAAATAACTATGGCTACACCTTC
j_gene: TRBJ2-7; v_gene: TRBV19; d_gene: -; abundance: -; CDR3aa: CASSIVTGPSYEQYF; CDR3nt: TGTGCCAGTAGTATAGTGACGGGTCCCTCCTACGAGCAGTACTTC
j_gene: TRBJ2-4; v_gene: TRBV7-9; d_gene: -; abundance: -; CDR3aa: CASSLGTLAKNIQYF; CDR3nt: TGTGCCAGCAGCCTAGGGACACTAGCCAAAAACATTCAGTACTTC
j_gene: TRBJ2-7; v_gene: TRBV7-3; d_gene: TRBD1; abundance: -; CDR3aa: CASSLQGTAYEQYF; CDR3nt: TGTGCCAGCAGCTTACAAGGGACAGCCTACGAGCAGTACTTC
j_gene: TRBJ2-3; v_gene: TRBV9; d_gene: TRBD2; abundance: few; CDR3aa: CASSPGAGAADTQYF; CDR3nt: TGTGCCAGCAGCCCCGGAGCGGGAGCTGCAGATACGCAGTATTTT
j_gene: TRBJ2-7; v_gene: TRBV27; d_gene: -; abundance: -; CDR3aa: CASSLSQIETYEQYF; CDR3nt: TGTGCCAGCAGTTTATCGCAGATCGAGACCTACGAGCAGTACTTC
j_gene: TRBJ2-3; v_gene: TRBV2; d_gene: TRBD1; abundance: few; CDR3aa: CAKDRGTDTQYF; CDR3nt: TGTGCCAAAGACAGGGGAACAGATACGCAGTATTTT
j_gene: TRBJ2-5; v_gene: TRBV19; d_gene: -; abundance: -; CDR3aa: CASSISLLTLETQYF; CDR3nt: TGTGCCAGTAGTATATCTCTGCTGACTTTGGAGACCCAGTACTTC
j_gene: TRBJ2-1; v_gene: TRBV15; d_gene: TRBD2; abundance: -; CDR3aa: CATSRPGGGAYNEQFF; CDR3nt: TGTGCCACCAGCCGGCCCGGTGGGGGGGCCTACAATGAGCAGTTCTTC
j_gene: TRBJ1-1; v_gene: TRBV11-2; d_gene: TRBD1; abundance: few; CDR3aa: CASSNRDRAPEAFF; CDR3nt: TGTGCCAGCAGCAACCGGGACAGGGCCCCTGAAGCTTTCTTT
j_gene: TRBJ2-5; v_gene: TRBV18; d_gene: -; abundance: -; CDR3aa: CASSPPGVGYQETQYF; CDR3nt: TGTGCCAGCTCACCACCCGGGGTTGGGTACCAAGAGACCCAGTACTTC
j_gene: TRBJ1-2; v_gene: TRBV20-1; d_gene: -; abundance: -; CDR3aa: CSAQDSYGYTF; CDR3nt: TGCAGTGCCCAAGACAGCTATGGCTACACCTTC
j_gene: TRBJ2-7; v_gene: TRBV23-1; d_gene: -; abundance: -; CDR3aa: CASSHIRDSPGYEQYF; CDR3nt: TGCGCCAGCAGTCATATTAGGGACTCCCCCGGCTACGAGCAGTACTTC
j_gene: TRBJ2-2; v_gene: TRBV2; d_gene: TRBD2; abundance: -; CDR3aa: CALKRGTGELFF; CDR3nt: TGTGCCTTAAAGCGGGGAACCGGGGAGCTGTTTTTT
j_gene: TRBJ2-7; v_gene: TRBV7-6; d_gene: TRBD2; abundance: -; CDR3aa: CASSLEERGSYEQYF; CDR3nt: TGTGCCAGCAGCTTAGAAGAGCGGGGCTCCTACGAGCAGTACTTC
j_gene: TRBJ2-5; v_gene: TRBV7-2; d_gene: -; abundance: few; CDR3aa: CASSLGGDQETQYF; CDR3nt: TGTGCCAGCAGCTTAGGAGGGGACCAAGAGACCCAGTACTTC
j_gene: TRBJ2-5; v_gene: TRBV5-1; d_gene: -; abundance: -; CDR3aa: CASSQTQYQETQYF; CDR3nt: TGCGCCAGCAGCCAAACACAGTACCAAGAGACCCAGTACTTC
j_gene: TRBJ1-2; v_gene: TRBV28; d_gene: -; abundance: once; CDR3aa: CASSTPGLKTHYGYTF; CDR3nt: TGTGCCAGCAGCACGCCGGGACTCAAAACGCACTATGGCTACACCTTC
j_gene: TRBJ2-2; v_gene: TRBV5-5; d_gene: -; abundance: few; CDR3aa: CASSLDRPTPSRELFF; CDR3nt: TGTGCCAGCAGCTTGGATAGACCAACGCCGTCCCGGGAGCTGTTTTTT
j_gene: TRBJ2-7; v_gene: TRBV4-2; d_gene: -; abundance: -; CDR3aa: CASSQGSYEQYF; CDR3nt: TGTGCCAGCAGCCAAGGTTCCTACGAGCAGTACTTC
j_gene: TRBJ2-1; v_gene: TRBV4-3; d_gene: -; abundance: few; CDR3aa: CASSRVGTNEQFF; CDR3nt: TGCGCCAGCAGCCGCGTCGGGACGAATGAGCAGTTCTTC
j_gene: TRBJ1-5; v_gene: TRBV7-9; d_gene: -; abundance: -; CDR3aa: CASSLRGDQPQHF; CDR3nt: TGTGCCAGCAGCTTACGGGGCGATCAGCCCCAGCATTTT
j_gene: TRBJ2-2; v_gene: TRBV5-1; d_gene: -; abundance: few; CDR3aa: CASGVRTANTGELFF; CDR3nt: TGCGCCAGCGGGGTGAGGACAGCCAACACCGGGGAGCTGTTTTTT
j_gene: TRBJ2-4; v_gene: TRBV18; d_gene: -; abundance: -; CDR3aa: CASSPLAELNNIQYF; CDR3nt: TGTGCCAGCTCACCACTCGCAGAGCTGAATAACATTCAGTACTTC
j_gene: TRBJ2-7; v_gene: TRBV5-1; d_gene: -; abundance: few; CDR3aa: CASTDSGDEQYF; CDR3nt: TGCGCCAGCACGGACTCAGGGGACGAGCAGTACTTC
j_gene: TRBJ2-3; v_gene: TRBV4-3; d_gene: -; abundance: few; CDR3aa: CASSSTDTQYF; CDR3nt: TGCGCCAGCAGCAGTACAGATACGCAGTATTTT
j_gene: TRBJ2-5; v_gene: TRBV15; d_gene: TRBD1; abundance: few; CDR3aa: CATSKGQGLQETQYF; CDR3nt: TGTGCCACCAGCAAGGGACAGGGGCTCCAAGAGACCCAGTACTTC
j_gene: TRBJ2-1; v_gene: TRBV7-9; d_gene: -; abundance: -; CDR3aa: CASSPSGNEQFF; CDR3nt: TGTGCCAGCAGCCCATCAGGGAATGAGCAGTTCTTC
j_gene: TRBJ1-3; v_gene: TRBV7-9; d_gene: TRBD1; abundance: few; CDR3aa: CASSLSGTGGNTIYF; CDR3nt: TGTGCCAGCAGCTTATCCGGGACAGGTGGAAACACCATATATTTT
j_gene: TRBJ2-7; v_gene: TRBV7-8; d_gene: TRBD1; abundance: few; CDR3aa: CASSSQREDRGTYF; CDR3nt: TGTGCCAGCAGCTCTCAAAGGGAAGACAGGGGCACGTACTTC
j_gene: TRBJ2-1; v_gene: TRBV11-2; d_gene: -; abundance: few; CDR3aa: CASSLEYEQFF; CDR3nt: TGTGCCAGCAGCTTAGAATATGAGCAGTTCTTC
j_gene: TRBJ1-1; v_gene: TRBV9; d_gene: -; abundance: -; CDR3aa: CASSVRRPNTEAFF; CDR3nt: TGTGCCAGCAGCGTACGGCGGCCGAACACTGAAGCTTTCTTT
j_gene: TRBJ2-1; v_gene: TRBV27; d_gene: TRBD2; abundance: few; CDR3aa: CASSLSAASWREAYYNEQFF; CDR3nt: TGTGCCAGCAGTTTATCAGCGGCTTCGTGGCGGGAGGCCTACTACAATGAGCAGTTCTTC
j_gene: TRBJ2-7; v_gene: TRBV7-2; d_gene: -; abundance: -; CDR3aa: CASSFAGDDEQYF; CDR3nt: TGTGCCAGCAGCTTTGCGGGCGACGACGAGCAGTACTTC
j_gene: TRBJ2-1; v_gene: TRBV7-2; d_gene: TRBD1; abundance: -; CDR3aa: CASSLDRGAYNEQFF; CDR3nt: TGTGCCAGCAGCTTAGACAGGGGCGCCTACAATGAGCAGTTCTTC
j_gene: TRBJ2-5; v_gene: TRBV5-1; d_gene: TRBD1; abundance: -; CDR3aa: CASSLGTGQETQYF; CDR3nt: TGCGCCAGCAGCTTGGGGACAGGGCAAGAGACCCAGTACTTC
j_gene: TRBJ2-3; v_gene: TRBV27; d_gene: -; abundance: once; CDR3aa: CASSLLRQATDTQYF; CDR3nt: TGTGCCAGCAGTTTGCTCAGGCAGGCCACAGATACGCAGTATTTT
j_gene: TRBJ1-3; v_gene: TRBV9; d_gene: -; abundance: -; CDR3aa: CASSARGGNTIYF; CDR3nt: TGTGCCAGCAGCGCCAGGGGAGGAAACACCATATATTTT
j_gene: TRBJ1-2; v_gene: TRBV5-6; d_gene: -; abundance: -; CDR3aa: CASSLEGRNYGYTF; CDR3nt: TGTGCCAGCAGCTTGGAAGGGAGGAACTATGGCTACACCTTC
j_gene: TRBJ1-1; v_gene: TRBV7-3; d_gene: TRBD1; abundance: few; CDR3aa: CASSHRTGLMNTEAFF; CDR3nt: TGTGCCAGCAGCCATCGGACAGGGCTGATGAACACTGAAGCTTTCTTT
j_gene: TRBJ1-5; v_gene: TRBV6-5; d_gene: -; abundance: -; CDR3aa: CASSAQGGQPQHF; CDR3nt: TGTGCCAGCAGTGCTCAGGGCGGCCAGCCCCAGCATTTT
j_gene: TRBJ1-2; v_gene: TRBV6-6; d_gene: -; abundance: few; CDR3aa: CASSDSYYGYTF; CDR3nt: TGTGCCAGCAGCGACAGCTACTATGGCTACACCTTC
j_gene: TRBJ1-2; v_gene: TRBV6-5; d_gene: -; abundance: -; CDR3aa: CASKRTPNYGYTF; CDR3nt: TGTGCCAGCAAGCGGACACCGAACTATGGCTACACCTTC
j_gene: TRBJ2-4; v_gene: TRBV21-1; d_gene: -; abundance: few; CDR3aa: CASSNDSSKNIQYF; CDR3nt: TGTGCCAGCAGCAATGACAGTTCCAAAAACATTCAGTACTTC